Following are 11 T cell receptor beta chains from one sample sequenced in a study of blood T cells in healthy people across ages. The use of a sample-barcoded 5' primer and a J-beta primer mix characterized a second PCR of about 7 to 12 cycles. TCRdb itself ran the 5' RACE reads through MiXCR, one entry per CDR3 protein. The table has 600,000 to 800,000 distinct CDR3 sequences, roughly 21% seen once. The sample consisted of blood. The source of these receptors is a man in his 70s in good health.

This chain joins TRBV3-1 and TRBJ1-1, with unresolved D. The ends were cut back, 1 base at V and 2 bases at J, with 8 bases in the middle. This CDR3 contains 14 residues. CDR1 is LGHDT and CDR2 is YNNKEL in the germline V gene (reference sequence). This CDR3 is CASSQALQNTEAFF. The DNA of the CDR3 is TGTGCCAGCAGCCAAGCGCTACAAAACACTGAAGCTTTCTTT.

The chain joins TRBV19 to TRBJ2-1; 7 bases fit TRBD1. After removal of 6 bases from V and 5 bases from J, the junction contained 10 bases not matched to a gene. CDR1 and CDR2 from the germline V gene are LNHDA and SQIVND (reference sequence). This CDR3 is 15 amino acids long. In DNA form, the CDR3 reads TGTGCCAGTAGCTTGACAGGGTCGGGAAACAATGAGCAGTTCTTC. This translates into CASSLTGSGNNEQFF.

Here the CDR3 reads CSVDQGSVRAFF. The CDR3 nucleotides are TGCAGCGTTGATCAAGGGTCGGTTCGGGCTTTCTTT. The chain joins TRBV29-1 to TRBJ1-1, with D unresolved. Germline V gene sequence: CDR1 SQVTM, CDR2 ANQGSEA. The CDR3 spans 12 residues. With 3 bases removed from V and 11 bases from J, the gap between germline ends came to 16 bases.

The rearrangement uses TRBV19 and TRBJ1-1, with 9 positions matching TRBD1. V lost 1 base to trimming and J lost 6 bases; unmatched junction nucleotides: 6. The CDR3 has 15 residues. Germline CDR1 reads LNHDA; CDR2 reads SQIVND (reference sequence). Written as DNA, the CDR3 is TGTGCCAGTAGTATAGGCCCCGGGACAGGGCCTGAAGCTTTCTTT. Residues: CASSIGPGTGPEAFF.

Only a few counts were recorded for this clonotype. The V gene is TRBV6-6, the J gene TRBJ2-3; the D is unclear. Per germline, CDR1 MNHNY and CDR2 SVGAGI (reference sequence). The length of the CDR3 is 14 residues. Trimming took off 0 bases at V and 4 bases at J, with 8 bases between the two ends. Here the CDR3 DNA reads TGTGCCAGCAGTTACTCGACCGGGTCAGATACGCAGTATTTT. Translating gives CASSYSTGSDTQYF.

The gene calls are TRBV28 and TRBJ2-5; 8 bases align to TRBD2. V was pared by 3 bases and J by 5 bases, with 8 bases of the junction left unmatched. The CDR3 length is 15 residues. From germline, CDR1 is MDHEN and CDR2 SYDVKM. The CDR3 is CASSFRAGDRETQYF. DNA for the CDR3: TGTGCCAGCAGTTTTCGAGCGGGAGATCGGGAGACCCAGTACTTC.

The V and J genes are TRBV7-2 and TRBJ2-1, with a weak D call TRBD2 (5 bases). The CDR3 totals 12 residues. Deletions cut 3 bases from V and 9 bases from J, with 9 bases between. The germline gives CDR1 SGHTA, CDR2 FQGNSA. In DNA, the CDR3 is TGTGCCAGCAGCTTCGGGGAGCGTGAGCAGTTCTTC. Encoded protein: CASSFGEREQFF. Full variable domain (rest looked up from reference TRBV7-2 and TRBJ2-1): GAGVSQSPSNKVTEKGKDVELRCDPISGHTALYWYRQSLGQGLEFLIYFQGNSAPDKSGLPSDRFSAERTGGSVSTLTIQRTQQEDSAVYLCASSFGEREQFFGPGTRLTVL.

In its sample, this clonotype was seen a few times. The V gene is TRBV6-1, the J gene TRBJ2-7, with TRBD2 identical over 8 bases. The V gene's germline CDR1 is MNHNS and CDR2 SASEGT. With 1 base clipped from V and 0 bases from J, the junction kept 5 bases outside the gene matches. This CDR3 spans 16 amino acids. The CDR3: CASSEGASGFSYEQYF. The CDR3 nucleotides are TGTGCCAGCAGTGAAGGTGCTAGCGGGTTCTCCTACGAGCAGTACTTC.

CDR3 region: CAISDGLAVRVEDTQYF. The CDR3 DNA reads as TGTGCCATCAGTGATGGACTAGCGGTGCGAGTTGAGGATACGCAGTATTTT. This chain joins TRBV10-3 and TRBJ2-3; 10 nucleotides line up with TRBD2. With V trimmed by 3 bases and J by 6 bases, 12 bases remained unmatched. This CDR3 is built from 17 residues. Germline V CDR1 and CDR2: ENHRY, SYGVKD.

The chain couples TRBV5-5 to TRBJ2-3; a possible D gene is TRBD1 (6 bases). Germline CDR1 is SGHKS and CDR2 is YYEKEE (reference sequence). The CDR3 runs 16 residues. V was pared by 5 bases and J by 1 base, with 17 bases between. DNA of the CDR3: TGTGCCAGCAGTTTGATTCAGGGGATTCGCACAGATACGCAGTATTTT. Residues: CASSLIQGIRTDTQYF.

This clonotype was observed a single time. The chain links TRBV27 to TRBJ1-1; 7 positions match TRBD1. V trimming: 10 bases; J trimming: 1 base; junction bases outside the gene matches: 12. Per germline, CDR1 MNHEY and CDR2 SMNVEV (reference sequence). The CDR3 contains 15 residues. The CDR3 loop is CATGARQGRNTEAFF. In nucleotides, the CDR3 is TGTGCCACCGGGGCGAGACAGGGACGGAACACTGAAGCTTTCTTT.